This T cell receptor (beta chain) came from a study of blood T cell repertoires in COVID-19. Study as a whole: From the United States, Italy and Spain came samples of acute and convalescent COVID-19. PBMCs, B-cell-depleted T cells, or T cells provided the cDNA or gDNA that made up the material.

Study processing details: Amplifying reference gene primers gave estimates of nucleated cell counts. The method was immunoSEQ multiplex PCR; TCRdb's version includes in-frame clones alone and lacks a portion of them. V, J and clone size are those of that table, while D and trimming were read from the DNA. The data contain roughly 250,000 clones, 80% to 90% of them seen just once; the ten biggest clones take up over 2%. The CDR3 is 13 residues long. V lost 5 bases to trimming and J lost 7 bases, with 15 bases between them. Sequencing input: peripheral blood. The chain recombines TRBV12-3 or TRBV12-4 with TRBJ2-7; maybe TRBD2 (6 bases). The source of this sequence is a woman aged 45-65 years with acute or convalescent COVID-19. The DNA for the CDR3 is TGTGCCAGCAGTGGGGGACTTCCATATGAGCAGTACTTC. This sequence encodes CASSGGLPYEQYF.